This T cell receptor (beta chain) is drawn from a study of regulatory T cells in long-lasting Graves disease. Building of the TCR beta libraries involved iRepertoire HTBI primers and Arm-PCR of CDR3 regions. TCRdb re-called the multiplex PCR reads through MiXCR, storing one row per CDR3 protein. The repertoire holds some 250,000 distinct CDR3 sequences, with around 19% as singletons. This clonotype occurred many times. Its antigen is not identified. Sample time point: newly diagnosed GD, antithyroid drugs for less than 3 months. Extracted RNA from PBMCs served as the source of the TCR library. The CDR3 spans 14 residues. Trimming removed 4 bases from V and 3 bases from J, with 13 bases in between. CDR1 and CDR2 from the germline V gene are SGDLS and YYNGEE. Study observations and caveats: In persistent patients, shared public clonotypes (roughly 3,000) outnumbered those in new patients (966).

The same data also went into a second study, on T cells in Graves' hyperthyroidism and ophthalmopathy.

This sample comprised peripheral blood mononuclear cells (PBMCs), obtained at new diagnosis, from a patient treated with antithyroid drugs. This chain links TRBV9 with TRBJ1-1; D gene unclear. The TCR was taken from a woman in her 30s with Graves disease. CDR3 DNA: TGTGCCAGCAGCCCCCGGAGAGCGGACACTGAAGCTTTCTTT. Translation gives CASSPRRADTEAFF.